The clone carrying this T cell receptor beta chain appeared a few times. What it recognizes is unknown. The length of the CDR3 is 15 residues. CDR1 and CDR2 from the germline V gene are SGHVS and FNYEAQ. The J segment lost 1 base and the V segment lost 8 bases, leaving 7 bases of the junction unmatched. The entry originates in a study of T-cell memory formation after mild COVID-19. TCRdb used MiXCR to reprocess the 5' RACE reads, holding one entry per CDR3 protein. The table includes a few hundred thousand distinct CDR3 sequences, around 25% detected once. Study-level points and caveats: The appearance of some responding clones in pre-infection memory suggested that cross-reactive memory joined. Balance between CD4 and CD8 was seen in clones contracting day 15 to 85, and a CD4+ lean was seen in later expanders. Whether day 37 second-wave clones are SARS-CoV-2-specific was not confirmed. CD4+ contracting clones were found mainly in CM and EM, and CD8+ ones in EMRA.

The clonotype comes from an adult woman who had mild COVID-19 (a few samples of this study predate the infection). Cell type and time point are not known. The chain combines TRBV7-6 with TRBJ2-5; 10 bases match TRBD2. The sequenced material came from PBMCs or a T cell subset sorted from them (not recorded which). CDR3 bases: TGTGCCAGCTTGTCTAGCGGGAGCCCCCAAGAGACCCAGTACTTC. Its protein product is CASLSSGSPQETQYF.